The T cell receptor (beta chain) under discussion was sequenced for a study of post-analysis software for immune sequencing data. General study findings and limits: TRBV5-6, TRBV5-1 and TRBV20-1 belonged to a set of about 5 TRBV segments that were more frequent in patients than controls.

Of note for this clonotype: Its target is unknown.

The CDR3 spans 14 residues. Germline CDR1 reads SEHNR; CDR2 reads FQNEAQ (reference sequence). Built from TCR beta cDNA, the libraries had unique molecular identifiers in them. TCRdb reanalysed the PCR reads using MiXCR and keeps one entry per CDR3 protein. The sample yields some 890,000 distinct CDR3 sequences, under 70% seen once. The sample consisted of blood. This clonotype was sampled from a girl aged 5-17 years with multiple sclerosis. This chain links TRBV7-9 with TRBJ2-4; 9 nucleotides align to TRBD2. The J call may be incorrect, as the DNA end agrees better with TRBJ2-5. In DNA, the CDR3 is TGTGCCAGCAGCGCTAGCGGGACGGGGGAGACCCAGTACTTC. It specifies CASSASGTGETQYF.